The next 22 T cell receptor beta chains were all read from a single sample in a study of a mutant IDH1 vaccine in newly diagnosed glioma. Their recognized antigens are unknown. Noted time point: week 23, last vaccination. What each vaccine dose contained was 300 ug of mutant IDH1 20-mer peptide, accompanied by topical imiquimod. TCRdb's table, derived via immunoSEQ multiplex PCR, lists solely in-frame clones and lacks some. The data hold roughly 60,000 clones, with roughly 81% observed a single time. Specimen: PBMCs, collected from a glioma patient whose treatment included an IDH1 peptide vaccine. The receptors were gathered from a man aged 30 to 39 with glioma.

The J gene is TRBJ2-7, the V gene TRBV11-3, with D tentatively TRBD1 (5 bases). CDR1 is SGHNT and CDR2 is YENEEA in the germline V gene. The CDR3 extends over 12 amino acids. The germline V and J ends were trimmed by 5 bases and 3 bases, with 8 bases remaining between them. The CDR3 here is CASSLTVYEQYF. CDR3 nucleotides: TGTGCCAGCAGCCTGACAGTCTACGAGCAGTACTTC. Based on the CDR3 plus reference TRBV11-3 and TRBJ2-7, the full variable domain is EAGVVQSPRYKIIEKKQPVAFWCNPISGHNTLYWYLQNLGQGPELLIRYENEEAVDDSQLPKDRFSAERLKGVDSTLKIQPAELGDSAVYLCASSLTVYEQYFGPGTRLTVT.

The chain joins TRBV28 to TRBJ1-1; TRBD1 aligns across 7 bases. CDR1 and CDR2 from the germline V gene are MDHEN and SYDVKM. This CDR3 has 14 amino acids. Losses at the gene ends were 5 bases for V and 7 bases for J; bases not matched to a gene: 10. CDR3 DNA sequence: TGTGCCAGCAGTCGTAGAAGGGGGCTTGATGAAGCTTTCTTT. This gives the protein CASSRRRGLDEAFF.

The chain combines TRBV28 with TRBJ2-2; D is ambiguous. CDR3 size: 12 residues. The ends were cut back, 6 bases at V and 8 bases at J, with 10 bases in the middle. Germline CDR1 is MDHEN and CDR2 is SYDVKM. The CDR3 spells CASSPITGELFF. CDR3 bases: TGTGCCAGCAGCCCCATAACGGGGGAGCTGTTTTTT.

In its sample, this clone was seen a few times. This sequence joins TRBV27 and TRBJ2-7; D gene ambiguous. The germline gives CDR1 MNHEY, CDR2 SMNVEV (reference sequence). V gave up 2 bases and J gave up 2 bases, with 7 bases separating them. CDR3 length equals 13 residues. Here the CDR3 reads CASSLSSPYEQYF. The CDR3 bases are TGTGCCAGCAGTTTAAGTAGCCCCTACGAGCAGTACTTC.

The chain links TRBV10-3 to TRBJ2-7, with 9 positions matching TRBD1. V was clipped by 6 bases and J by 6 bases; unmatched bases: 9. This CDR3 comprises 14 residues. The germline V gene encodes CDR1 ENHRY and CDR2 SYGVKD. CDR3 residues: CAISSQGAMGEQYF. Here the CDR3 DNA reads TGTGCCATCAGCTCACAGGGGGCAATGGGCGAGCAGTACTTC.

The CDR3 loop is CASSLARTANTEAFF. The DNA of the CDR3 is TGTGCCAGCAGTTTAGCCCGGACGGCGAACACTGAAGCTTTCTTT. The chain is built from TRBV27 and TRBJ1-1; D gene ambiguous. V lost 2 bases and J 1 base, leaving 11 bases between the germline ends. There are 15 residues in the CDR3. Germline V gene lookup returns CDR1 MNHEY and CDR2 SMNVEV (reference sequence).

CDR3 sequence: CATKTGRSGNTIYF. The CDR3, as DNA: TGTGCCACCAAGACAGGCCGCTCTGGAAACACCATATATTTT. The J gene is TRBJ1-3, the V gene TRBV6-1; a weak D match, TRBD1 (6 bases). This CDR3 spans 14 amino acids. CDR1 MNHNS and CDR2 SASEGT come from the germline V gene. The V and J ends lost 10 bases and 0 bases respectively, with 13 bases between them.

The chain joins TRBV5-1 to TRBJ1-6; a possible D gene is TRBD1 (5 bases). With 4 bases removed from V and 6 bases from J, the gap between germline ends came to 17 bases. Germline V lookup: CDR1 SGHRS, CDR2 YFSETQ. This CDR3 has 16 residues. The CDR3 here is CASSASGQGFNSPLHF. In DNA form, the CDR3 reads TGCGCCAGCAGCGCCTCAGGGCAGGGCTTTAATTCACCCCTCCACTTT.

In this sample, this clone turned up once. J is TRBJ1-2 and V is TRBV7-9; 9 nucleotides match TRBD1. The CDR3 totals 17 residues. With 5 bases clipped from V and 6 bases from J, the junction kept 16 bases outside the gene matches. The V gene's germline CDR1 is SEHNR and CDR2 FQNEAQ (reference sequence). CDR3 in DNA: TGTGCCAGCAGCCCTACAGGGGGCGGTAGGTACGGTGATGGCTACACCTTC. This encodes CASSPTGGGRYGDGYTF.

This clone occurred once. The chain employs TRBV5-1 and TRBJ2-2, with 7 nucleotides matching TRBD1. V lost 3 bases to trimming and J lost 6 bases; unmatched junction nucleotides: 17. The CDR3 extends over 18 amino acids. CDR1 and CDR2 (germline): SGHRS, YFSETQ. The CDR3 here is CASSSLIGGLGSPGELFF. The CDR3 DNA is TGCGCCAGCAGCTCCTTAATAGGGGGCTTAGGGTCCCCCGGGGAGCTGTTTTTT.

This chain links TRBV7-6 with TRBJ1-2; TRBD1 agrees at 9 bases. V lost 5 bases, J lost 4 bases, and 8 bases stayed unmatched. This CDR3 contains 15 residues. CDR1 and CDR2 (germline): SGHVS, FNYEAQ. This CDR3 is CASSESTGGSYGYTF. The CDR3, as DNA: TGTGCCAGCAGCGAATCGACAGGGGGTTCCTATGGCTACACCTTC.

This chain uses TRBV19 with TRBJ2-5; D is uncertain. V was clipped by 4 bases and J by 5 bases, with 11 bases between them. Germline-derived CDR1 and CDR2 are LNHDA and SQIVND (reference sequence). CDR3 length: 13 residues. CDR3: CASSTANRETQYF. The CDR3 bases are TGTGCCAGTAGTACGGCTAACCGGGAGACCCAGTACTTC.

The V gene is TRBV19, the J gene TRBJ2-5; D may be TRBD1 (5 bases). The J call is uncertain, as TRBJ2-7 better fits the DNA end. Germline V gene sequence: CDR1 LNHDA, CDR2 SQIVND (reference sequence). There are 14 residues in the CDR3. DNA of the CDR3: TGTGCCAGTAGTTACACAGGTCGCTCCTACGAGCAGTACTTC. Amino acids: CASSYTGRSYEQYF.

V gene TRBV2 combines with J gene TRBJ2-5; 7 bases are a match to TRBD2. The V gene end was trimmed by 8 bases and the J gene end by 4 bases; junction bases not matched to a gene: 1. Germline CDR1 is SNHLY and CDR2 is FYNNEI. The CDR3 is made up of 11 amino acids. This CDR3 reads CASSGGETQYF. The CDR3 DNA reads TGTGCCAGCTCGGGGGGAGAGACCCAGTACTTC.

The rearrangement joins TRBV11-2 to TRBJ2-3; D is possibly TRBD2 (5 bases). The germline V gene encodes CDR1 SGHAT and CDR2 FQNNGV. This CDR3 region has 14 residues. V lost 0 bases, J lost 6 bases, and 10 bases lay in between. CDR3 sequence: CASSLDGVVDTQYF. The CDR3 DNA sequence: TGTGCCAGCAGCTTAGACGGGGTGGTCGATACGCAGTATTTT. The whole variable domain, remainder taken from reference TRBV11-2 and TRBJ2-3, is EAGVAQSPRYKIIEKRQSVAFWCNPISGHATLYWYQQILGQGPKLLIQFQNNGVVDDSQLPKDRFSAERLKGVDSTLKIQPAKLEDSAVYLCASSLDGVVDTQYFGPGTRLTVL.

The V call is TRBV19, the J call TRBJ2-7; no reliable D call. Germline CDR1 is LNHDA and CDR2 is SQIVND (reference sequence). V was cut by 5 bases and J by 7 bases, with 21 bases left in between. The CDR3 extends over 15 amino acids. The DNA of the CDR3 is TGTGCCAGTAGTGAAGACCTTGGAGAGGTTGGAGAGCAGTACTTC. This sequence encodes CASSEDLGEVGEQYF. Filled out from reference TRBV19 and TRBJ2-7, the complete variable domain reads DGGITQSPKYLFRKEGQNVTLSCEQNLNHDAMYWYRQDPGQGLRLIYYSQIVNDFQKGDIAEGYSVSREKKESFPLTVTSAQKNPTAFYLCASSEDLGEVGEQYFGPGTRLTVT.

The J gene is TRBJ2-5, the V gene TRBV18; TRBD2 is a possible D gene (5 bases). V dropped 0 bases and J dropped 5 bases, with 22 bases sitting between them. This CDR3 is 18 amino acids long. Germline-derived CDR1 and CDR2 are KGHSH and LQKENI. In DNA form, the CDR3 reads TGTGCCAGCTCACCACCTGTTACGTTCGCGGGCAGGACGGAGACCCAGTACTTC. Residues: CASSPPVTFAGRTETQYF.

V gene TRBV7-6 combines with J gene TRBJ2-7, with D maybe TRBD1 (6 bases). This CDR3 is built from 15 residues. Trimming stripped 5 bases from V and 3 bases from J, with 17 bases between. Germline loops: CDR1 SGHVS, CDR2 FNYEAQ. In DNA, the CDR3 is TGTGCCAGCAGCCCAACAGGGCAGGGATACTACGAGCAGTACTTC. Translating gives CASSPTGQGYYEQYF.

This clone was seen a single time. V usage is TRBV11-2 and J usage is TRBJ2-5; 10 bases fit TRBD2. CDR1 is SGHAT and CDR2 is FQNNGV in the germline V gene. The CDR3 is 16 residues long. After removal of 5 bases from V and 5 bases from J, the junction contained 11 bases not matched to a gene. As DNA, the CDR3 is TGTGCCAGCAGCCTGAGTTCAGCGGGGGGGCATGAGACCCAGTACTTC. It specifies CASSLSSAGGHETQYF. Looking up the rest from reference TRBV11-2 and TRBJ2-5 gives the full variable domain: EAGVAQSPRYKIIEKRQSVAFWCNPISGHATLYWYQQILGQGPKLLIQFQNNGVVDDSQLPKDRFSAERLKGVDSTLKIQPAKLEDSAVYLCASSLSSAGGHETQYFGPGTRLLVL.

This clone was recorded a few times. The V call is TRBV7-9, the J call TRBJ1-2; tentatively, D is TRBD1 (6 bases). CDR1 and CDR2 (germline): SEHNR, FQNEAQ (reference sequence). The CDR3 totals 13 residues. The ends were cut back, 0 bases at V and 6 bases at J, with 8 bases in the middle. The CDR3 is CASSLAQGNGYTF. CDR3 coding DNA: TGTGCCAGCAGCTTAGCGCAGGGGAATGGCTACACCTTC.

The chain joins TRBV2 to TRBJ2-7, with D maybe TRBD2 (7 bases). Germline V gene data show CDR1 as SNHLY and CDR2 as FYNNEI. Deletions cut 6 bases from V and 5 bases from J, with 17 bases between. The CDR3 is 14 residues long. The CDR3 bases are TGTGCCAGCAGAGATGAGGGGGGGAGAAACGAGCAGTACTTC. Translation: CASRDEGGRNEQYF.

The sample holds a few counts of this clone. CDR3 sequence (DNA): TGCGCCAGCAGCTCCGCGGGGGGCAGGGGCAATGAGCAGTTCTTC. This codes for CASSSAGGRGNEQFF. The chain is built from TRBV5-1 and TRBJ2-1; 8 nucleotides line up with TRBD2. There are 15 residues in the CDR3. Germline CDR1 is SGHRS and CDR2 is YFSETQ. Trimming removed 3 bases from V and 6 bases from J; junction bases left unmatched: 8.